This T cell receptor (beta chain) was captured in a study of tumor-infiltrating lymphocytes in primary liver carcinoma. Study outcomes and limitations: Tumor-adjacent and tumor-blood pairs displayed less overlap than did pairs of tumor regions. Only about 7.5-25% of top clones were detected in all five tumor regions.

Co-extraction yielded RNA and DNA from approximately 20-30 mg of unsorted bulk tissue. Patients had chronic HBV infection and were treatment-naive. Comment on this clonotype: Its antigen is not known. A read error may account for a junction end that differs from germline.

From around 0.5 ug of total RNA, TCR beta-specific cDNA was reverse-transcribed using a constant-region primer. Three nested multiplex PCR rounds, a slightly modified ARM-PCR, produced the libraries for TCR beta. The two initial PCR rounds, roughly 9 cycles each, used TRBV1-TRBV30 forward and C-beta reverse primers. TCRdb reprocessed the multiplex PCR reads via MiXCR and lists one record per CDR3 protein. The sample includes around 29,000 distinct CDR3 sequences, approximately 76% of them seen just once. This CDR3 has 13 residues. Germline V gene data show CDR1 as SGHAT and CDR2 as FQDESV (reference sequence).

The V and J genes are TRBV11-1 and TRBJ2-7; unclear D gene. The specimen was liver tumor tissue from sampling region 3. The subset is: tumor region T3, left-lateral pole. The clonotype comes from a woman in her twenties or thirties with primary liver carcinoma and hepatitis B virus infection. The CDR3 DNA reads as TGTACCAGCAGCTTGCGATACCTCCGCGCGCAGTACTTC. It codes for CTSSLRYLRAQYF.